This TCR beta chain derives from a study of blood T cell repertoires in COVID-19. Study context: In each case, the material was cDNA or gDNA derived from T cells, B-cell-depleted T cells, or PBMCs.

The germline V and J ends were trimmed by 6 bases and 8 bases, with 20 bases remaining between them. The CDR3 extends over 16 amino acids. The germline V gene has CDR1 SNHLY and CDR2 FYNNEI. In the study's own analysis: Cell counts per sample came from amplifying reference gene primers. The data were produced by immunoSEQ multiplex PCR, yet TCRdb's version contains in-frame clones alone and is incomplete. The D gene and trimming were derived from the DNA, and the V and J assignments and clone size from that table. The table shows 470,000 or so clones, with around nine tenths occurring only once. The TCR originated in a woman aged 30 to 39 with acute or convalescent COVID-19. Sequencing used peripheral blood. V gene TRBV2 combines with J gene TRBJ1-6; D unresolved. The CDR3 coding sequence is TGTGCCAGCAGACCCGAGGACGGGGTTTTCGATTCACCCCTCCACTTT. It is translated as CASRPEDGVFDSPLHF.